The clone carrying this T cell receptor beta chain was detected many times. What it recognizes is unknown. This sample is part of a study of neurological immune-mediated disorders. The V and J ends lost 11 bases and 4 bases, in that order; junction bases with no gene match: 7. The CDR3 extends over 14 amino acids. CDR1 ENHRY and CDR2 SYGVKD come from the germline V gene. TCRdb used MiXCR to reprocess the 5' RACE reads, holding one entry per CDR3 protein. The repertoire consists of under 60,000 distinct CDR3 sequences, with around 5.8% occurring once and the leading ten covering over 1.2%. General study points: In HTLV-1-associated myelopathy, TCR clonal expansion was greatest, and in multiple sclerosis it was least, below healthy controls. One cluster of related CDR3 sequences contained, by phylogenetic grouping, the repertoires of 18 of 34 multiple sclerosis patients and formed a possible signature.

V and J are TRBV10-3 and TRBJ2-1, with 11 nucleotides matching TRBD2. This sequence originates from a woman in her late teens or twenties with multiple sclerosis. Sequenced sample: CD4+ T cells from blood. Written as DNA, the CDR3 is TGTGCCCACGGGCCTAGCGGGGGGTACAATGAGCAGTTCTTC. The encoded protein is CAHGPSGGYNEQFF.